The 29 T cell receptor beta chains in this list originate from one sample, sequenced in a study of cytomegalovirus exposure and HLA in healthy donors (dated by TCRdb to about 2017). The library came from the immunoSEQ multiplex PCR assay. A mixture of 60 forward primers for TCR Vbeta segments and 13 reverse primers for TCR Jbeta segments was used in the multiplex PCR. The table was pulled from immuneACCESS by TCRdb, which kept in-frame rearrangements only. Such tables lose some clones; where checked, under half of the loss comes from unresolved V genes, and the rest has no known cause. The sample contains 170,000 or so clones, 77% of them found a single time. The ten largest clones take up about 1.4% of the sample. Material: PBMCs. The receptors come from a woman aged 25-40 years in good health and CMV-seropositive.

J is TRBJ1-4 and V is TRBV18, with 8 bases matching TRBD1. Germline V gives CDR1 KGHSH, CDR2 LQKENI. There are 16 residues in the CDR3. The V gene end was trimmed by 5 bases and the J gene end by 2 bases; junction bases not matched to a gene: 7. As DNA, the CDR3 is TGTGCCAGCTCATCTACTCGGACAGGGACTAATGAAAAACTGTTTTTT. This encodes CASSSTRTGTNEKLFF.

The genes are TRBV28 and TRBJ1-5, with D tentatively TRBD1 (6 bases). This CDR3 has 17 residues. With 5 bases removed from V and 0 bases from J, the gap between germline ends came to 17 bases. Per germline, CDR1 MDHEN and CDR2 SYDVKM. The CDR3 is CASSNTHTGYSNQPQHF. CDR3 nucleotide sequence: TGTGCCAGCAGTAATACCCACACAGGGTATAGCAATCAGCCCCAGCATTTT.

The chain employs TRBV5-4 and TRBJ2-5; 9 nucleotides align to TRBD2. The J call may be faulty, since TRBJ2-7 better matches the DNA end. CDR3 length equals 14 residues. CDR1 SGHNT and CDR2 YYREEE come from the germline V gene (reference sequence). The CDR3 region is CASSFTSGPYEQYF. The CDR3 DNA reads as TGTGCCAGCAGCTTTACTAGCGGGCCCTACGAGCAGTACTTC.

This chain connects TRBV2 to TRBJ2-6; D gene uncertain. Germline V gene sequence: CDR1 SNHLY, CDR2 FYNNEI. The CDR3 is 15 amino acids. V lost 0 bases and J lost 4, with 7 bases in between. CDR3 residues: CASSEALRGANVLTF. Here the CDR3 DNA reads TGTGCCAGCAGTGAAGCGCTTCGGGGGGCCAACGTCCTGACTTTC.

The chain employs TRBV6-4 and TRBJ1-2; 9 nucleotides match TRBD1. This CDR3 has 13 amino acids. Trimming took 6 bases from V and 7 from J; bases not matched to a gene: 6. CDR1 and CDR2 from the germline V gene are MRHNA and SNTAGT. CDR3 sequence: CASRRTGGSGYTF. CDR3 nucleotides: TGTGCCAGCAGACGCACAGGGGGCTCTGGCTACACCTTC.

This chain joins TRBV13 and TRBJ1-4; 8 nucleotides match TRBD1. V trimming: 0 bases; J trimming: 4 bases; junction bases outside the gene matches: 4. CDR1 is PRHDT and CDR2 is FYEKMQ in the germline V gene (reference sequence). CDR3 length: 16 residues. The CDR3 DNA reads as TGTGCCAGCAGCTTAGGCCGAGGACAGGGTAATGAAAAACTGTTTTTT. Its translation is CASSLGRGQGNEKLFF.

The gene calls are TRBV4-1 and TRBJ1-2, with D possibly matching TRBD1 (5 bases). V was clipped by 1 base and J by 3 bases, with 21 bases between them. The CDR3 is 18 amino acids. Germline CDR1 and CDR2: MGHRA and YSYEKL. The CDR3 DNA is TGCGCCAGCAGCCAAGCCCCAGGGCGAGGAAGGTTCGACTATGGCTACACCTTC. Its protein is CASSQAPGRGRFDYGYTF.

The chain has TRBV19 and TRBJ2-7, with 9 positions matching TRBD2. The CDR3 spans 14 residues. J gave up 1 base and V 5 bases, and 3 bases lay outside the gene matches. Per the germline V gene, CDR1 is LNHDA and CDR2 is SQIVND (reference sequence). The CDR3 region is CASSLAGTSYEQYF. DNA of the CDR3: TGTGCCAGTAGTCTAGCGGGGACATCCTACGAGCAGTACTTC.

This clone appeared a single time. The gene calls are TRBV5-6 and TRBJ2-3; TRBD2 matches 9 bases. The V gene's germline CDR1 is SGHDT and CDR2 YYEEEE. V lost 4 bases to trimming and J lost 2 bases; unmatched junction nucleotides: 5. This CDR3 region has 15 residues. The CDR3 region is CASSPAGGFTDTQYF. Written as DNA, the CDR3 is TGTGCCAGCAGCCCGGCGGGGGGGTTCACAGATACGCAGTATTTT.

This chain links TRBV5-1 with TRBJ1-1, with D unresolved. There are 14 residues in the CDR3. Trimming pared 6 bases from V and 4 bases from J, leaving 16 bases between. Germline V gene data show CDR1 as SGHRS and CDR2 as YFSETQ. Here the CDR3 reads CASKYTGSGTEAFF. CDR3 coding DNA: TGCGCCAGCAAATACACGGGGTCGGGCACTGAAGCTTTCTTT.

The rearrangement joins TRBV15 to TRBJ2-3; 9 bases match TRBD2. The junction had 8 bases not matched to a gene; V was cut back by 5 bases and J by 2 bases. The CDR3 contains 16 residues. Germline values: CDR1 LNHNV, CDR2 YYDKDF (reference sequence). The CDR3 protein is CATSEGLAGLTDTQYF. In nucleotides, the CDR3 is TGTGCCACCAGCGAGGGGCTAGCGGGACTCACAGATACGCAGTATTTT.

The chain recombines TRBV12-5 with TRBJ2-5; the match to TRBD1 covers 7 bases. The length of the CDR3 is 17 residues. The trim removed 4 bases at V and 7 bases at J, leaving 18 bases unmatched. Germline V gene sequence: CDR1 LGHNT, CDR2 FRNRAP. CDR3 bases: TGTGCTAGTGGTTCCCCCTCCGACAGGGTGCTCTCAGGGACCCAGTACTTC. Protein: CASGSPSDRVLSGTQYF.

The chain is built from TRBV28 and TRBJ1-2; D remains ambiguous. This CDR3 comprises 10 residues. The V end was cut by 7 bases, the J end by 3 bases, with 3 bases between. Germline-derived CDR1 and CDR2 are MDHEN and SYDVKM. CDR3 sequence: CASNYYGYTF. In DNA, the CDR3 is TGTGCCAGCAACTACTATGGCTACACCTTC.

The V gene is TRBV29-1, the J gene TRBJ2-3; tentatively, D is TRBD2 (6 bases). CDR1 is SQVTM, CDR2 ANQGSEA, per germline. V was trimmed by 4 bases and J by 2 bases, leaving 10 bases between them. CDR3 size: 13 residues. The DNA for the CDR3 is TGCAGCGTTGTGCGGGGTAACACAGATACGCAGTATTTT. Its translation: CSVVRGNTDTQYF.

The rearrangement uses TRBV5-5 and TRBJ2-3, with TRBD1 matching 11 bases. Germline-derived CDR1 and CDR2 are SGHKS and YYEKEE (reference sequence). Germline trimming cut 5 bases from V and 4 bases from J; bases unmatched to any gene: 6. This CDR3 contains 15 residues. The CDR3 region is CASSSGTGGSDTQYF. The CDR3 bases are TGTGCCAGCAGTTCCGGGACAGGGGGATCAGATACGCAGTATTTT.

The gene calls are TRBV5-1 and TRBJ2-2, with TRBD2 matching 8 bases. The germline V gene encodes CDR1 SGHRS and CDR2 YFSETQ. J was trimmed by 6 bases and V by 0 bases; bases with no gene match: 4. The CDR3 runs 15 residues. CDR3 sequence reads: CASSLALAEAGELFF. The CDR3 DNA is TGCGCCAGCAGCTTGGCACTAGCGGAAGCCGGGGAGCTGTTTTTT.

The chain couples TRBV11-2 to TRBJ2-7, with TRBD2 matching over 7 bases. With V trimmed by 1 base and J by 2 bases, 8 bases remained unmatched. The V gene's germline CDR1 is SGHAT and CDR2 FQNNGV. The CDR3 totals 16 residues. The CDR3 reads CASSLGRLAVTYEQYF. CDR3 sequence (DNA): TGTGCCAGCAGCTTAGGACGGCTAGCGGTAACCTACGAGCAGTACTTC.

The chain is built from TRBV28 and TRBJ2-7; 9 bases match TRBD2. Germline assignment: CDR1 MDHEN and CDR2 SYDVKM. The ends lost 8 bases at V and 9 bases at J; junction bases unmatched: 11. The CDR3 consists of 13 residues. The DNA of the CDR3 is TGTGCCAGCCCGGGGACTAGCTTTCCCCTGCAGTACTTC. Its protein is CASPGTSFPLQYF.

The V gene is TRBV7-6, the J gene TRBJ1-1; TRBD1 matches 7 bases. Losses at the gene ends were 10 bases for V and 0 bases for J; bases not matched to a gene: 5. There are 13 residues in the CDR3. In germline, CDR1 is SGHVS, CDR2 FNYEAQ. CDR3 residues: CATQTGLNTEAFF. CDR3 sequence (DNA): TGTGCCACTCAGACAGGGCTGAACACTGAAGCTTTCTTT. Full variable domain (rest looked up from reference TRBV7-6 and TRBJ1-1): GAGVSQSPRYKVTKRGQDVALRCDPISGHVSLYWYRQALGQGPEFLTYFNYEAQQDKSGLPNDRFSAERPEGSISTLTIQRTEQRDSAMYRCATQTGLNTEAFFGQGTRLTVV.

The V call is TRBV27, the J call TRBJ1-2; weak D call: TRBD1 (5 bases). Germline CDR1 and CDR2: MNHEY and SMNVEV (reference sequence). CDR3 size: 16 residues. V lost 5 bases and J lost 1, with 17 bases in between. Here the CDR3 reads CASSPSAGALNYGYTF. In DNA, the CDR3 is TGTGCCAGCAGTCCCTCTGCTGGGGCCCTTAACTATGGCTACACCTTC.

The rearrangement joins TRBV4-2 to TRBJ2-6; unclear D gene. In germline, CDR1 is LGHNA, CDR2 YNFKEQ. The V end was cut by 0 bases, the J end by 0 bases, with 3 bases between. The CDR3 consists of 15 residues. The DNA of the CDR3 is TGTGCCAGCAGCCAAGATCACTCTGGGGCCAACGTCCTGACTTTC. Amino acid sequence: CASSQDHSGANVLTF.

In its sample, this clone was seen once. This sequence joins TRBV30 and TRBJ1-1; D is unresolved. Germline values: CDR1 GTSNPN, CDR2 SVGIG (reference sequence). The CDR3 contains 15 residues. Trimming pared 0 bases from V and 4 bases from J, leaving 15 bases between. As DNA, the CDR3 is TGTGCCTGGAGTGTCCCACGAACGTCGGGCACTGAAGCTTTCTTT. Protein: CAWSVPRTSGTEAFF.

This rearrangement joins TRBV5-1 to TRBJ1-3, with 11 nucleotides matching TRBD1. The V and J ends lost 0 bases and 0 bases, in that order; junction bases with no gene match: 8. There are 19 residues in the CDR3. Germline values: CDR1 SGHRS, CDR2 YFSETQ. The CDR3 DNA follows: TGCGCCAGCAGCTTGGCCGGGACAGGGGGTGACTACTCTGGAAACACCATATATTTT. Translating it yields CASSLAGTGGDYSGNTIYF.

V is TRBV4-2 and J is TRBJ2-7; 8 bases align to TRBD2. The CDR3 length is 14 residues. Germline trimming cut 4 bases from V and 0 bases from J; bases unmatched to any gene: 2. Germline assignment: CDR1 LGHNA and CDR2 YNFKEQ. For the CDR3, the DNA is TGTGCCAGCAGCCCCGGGACTAGCTCCTACGAGCAGTACTTC. Its translation is CASSPGTSSYEQYF.

The rearrangement links TRBV7-9 to TRBJ2-1; D might be TRBD2 (5 bases). Germline-derived CDR1 and CDR2 are SEHNR and FQNEAQ (reference sequence). Between the trimmed V and J ends, which lost 8 bases and 4 bases, there was a span of 15 bases. This CDR3 is built from 14 residues. For the CDR3, the DNA is TGTGCCAGCGCTGAGGCCGGAGGATACAATGAGCAGTTCTTC. Translation: CASAEAGGYNEQFF.

V is TRBV5-4 and J is TRBJ2-5, with D possibly TRBD1 on 5 matching bases. The length of the CDR3 is 14 residues. V lost 0 bases, J lost 5 bases, and 11 bases lay in between. Germline V gene sequence: CDR1 SGHNT, CDR2 YYREEE (reference sequence). CDR3 protein: CASSLEVGHETQYF. CDR3 DNA sequence: TGTGCCAGCAGCTTGGAGGTGGGGCACGAGACCCAGTACTTC.

This chain links TRBV7-9 with TRBJ2-4; a possible D gene is TRBD2 (5 bases). The V end was cut by 1 base, the J end by 9 bases, with 13 bases between. There are 14 residues in the CDR3. Germline CDR1 reads SEHNR; CDR2 reads FQNEAQ (reference sequence). CDR3 in amino acids: CASSLDGESGIQYF. CDR3 coding DNA: TGTGCCAGCAGCTTAGACGGGGAGTCGGGCATTCAGTACTTC.

This sequence joins TRBV28 and TRBJ2-7; D call uncertain. The CDR3 has 16 residues. V lost 2 bases to trimming and J lost 4 bases, with 18 bases between them. Germline V gene lookup returns CDR1 MDHEN and CDR2 SYDVKM. The CDR3 sequence is CASSLTLRQGQYEQYF. The DNA for the CDR3 is TGTGCCAGCAGTTTAACTTTAAGACAAGGCCAATACGAGCAGTACTTC.

The V call is TRBV7-8, the J call TRBJ1-4; D unresolved. The CDR3 runs to 14 residues. V lost 1 base to trimming and J lost 7 bases, with 10 bases between them. Germline values: CDR1 SGHVS, CDR2 FQNEAQ. The CDR3 DNA reads TGTGCCAGCAGCTTAGAACCTTTACTTGAAAAACTGTTTTTT. Translation: CASSLEPLLEKLFF.